Sequencing of this T cell receptor beta chain was carried out in a study of T cells after yellow fever vaccination. At the level of the study: For low cell numbers, libraries were made with SMART-Seq v4 Ultra Low Input.

CDR3 length: 12 residues. Trimming removed 4 bases from V and 3 bases from J, with 6 bases in between. Germline CDR1 reads SGHTA; CDR2 reads FQGNSA. As for this clonotype: Its antigen is currently unknown.

Template switching with 5'RACE generated the TCR cDNA and added a universal primer site and UMIs. Via MiXCR, TCRdb re-called the 5' RACE reads, giving one row per CDR3 protein. The sample has 300,000 to 350,000 distinct CDR3 sequences, approximately 4% seen once. Study-level findings and limits: One caveat is that FACS-sorted repertoires could contain abundant clonotypes contaminating from the bulk population. Booster samples showed a return of most primary-vaccination clones (about 97% CD4, about 88% CD8).

The chain combines TRBV7-2 with TRBJ1-2, with D hard to call. The sample consisted of PBMCs, taken 15 days after the yellow fever booster vaccination. This sequence was found in a man aged 18 to 29 who received the YFV17D yellow fever vaccine. As DNA, the CDR3 is TGTGCCAGCAGCTGGTCAGACTATGGCTACACCTTC. It specifies CASSWSDYGYTF.